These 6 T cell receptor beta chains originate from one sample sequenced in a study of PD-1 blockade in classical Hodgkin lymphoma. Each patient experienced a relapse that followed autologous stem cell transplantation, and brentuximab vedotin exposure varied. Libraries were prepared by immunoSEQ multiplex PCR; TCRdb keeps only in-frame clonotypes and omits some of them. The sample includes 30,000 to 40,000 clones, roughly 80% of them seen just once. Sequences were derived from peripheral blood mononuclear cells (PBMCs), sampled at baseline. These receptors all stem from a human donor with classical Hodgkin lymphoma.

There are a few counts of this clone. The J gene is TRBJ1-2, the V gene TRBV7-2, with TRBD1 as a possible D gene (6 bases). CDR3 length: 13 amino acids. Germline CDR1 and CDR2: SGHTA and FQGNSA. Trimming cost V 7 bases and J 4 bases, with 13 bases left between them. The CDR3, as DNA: TGTGCCAGCAACCTACAGGGTCCCTATGGCTACACCTTC. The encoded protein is CASNLQGPYGYTF.

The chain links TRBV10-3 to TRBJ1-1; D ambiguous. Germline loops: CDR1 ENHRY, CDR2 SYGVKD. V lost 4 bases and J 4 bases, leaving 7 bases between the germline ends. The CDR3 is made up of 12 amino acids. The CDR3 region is CAISGRPTEAFF. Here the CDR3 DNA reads TGTGCCATCAGTGGACGCCCCACTGAAGCTTTCTTT.

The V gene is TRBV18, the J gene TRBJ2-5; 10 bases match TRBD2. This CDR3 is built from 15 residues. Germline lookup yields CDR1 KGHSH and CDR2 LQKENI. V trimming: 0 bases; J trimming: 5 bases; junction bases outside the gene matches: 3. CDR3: CASSPPSGGAETQYF. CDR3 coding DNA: TGTGCCAGCTCACCACCGAGCGGGGGGGCGGAGACCCAGTACTTC. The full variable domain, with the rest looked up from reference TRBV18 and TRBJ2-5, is NAGVMQNPRHLVRRRGQEARLRCSPMKGHSHVYWYRQLPEEGLKFMVYLQKENIIDESGMPKERFSAEFPKEGPSILRIQQVVRGDSAAYFCASSPPSGGAETQYFGPGTRLLVL.

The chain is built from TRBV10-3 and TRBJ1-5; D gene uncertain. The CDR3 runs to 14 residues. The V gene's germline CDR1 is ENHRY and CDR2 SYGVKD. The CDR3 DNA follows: TGTGCGGCCGGCTTTGGATATAGCAATCAGCCCCAGCATTTT. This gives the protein CAAGFGYSNQPQHF.

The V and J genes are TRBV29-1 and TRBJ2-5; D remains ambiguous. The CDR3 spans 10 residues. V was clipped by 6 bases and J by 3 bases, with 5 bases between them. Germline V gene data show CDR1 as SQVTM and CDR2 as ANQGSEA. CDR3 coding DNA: TGCAGCGTATCCGAAGAGACCCAGTACTTC. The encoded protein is CSVSEETQYF. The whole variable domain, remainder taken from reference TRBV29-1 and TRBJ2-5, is SAVISQKPSRDICQRGTSLTIQCQVDSQVTMMFWYRQQPGQSLTLIATANQGSEATYESGFVIDKFPISRPNLTFSTLTVSNMSPEDSSIYLCSVSEETQYFGPGTRLLVL.

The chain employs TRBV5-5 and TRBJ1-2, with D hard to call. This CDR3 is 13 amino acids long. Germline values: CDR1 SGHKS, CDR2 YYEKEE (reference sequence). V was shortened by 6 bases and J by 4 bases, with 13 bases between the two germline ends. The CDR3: CASKRHGPYGYTF. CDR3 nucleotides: TGTGCCAGCAAGAGACACGGTCCCTATGGCTACACCTTC.